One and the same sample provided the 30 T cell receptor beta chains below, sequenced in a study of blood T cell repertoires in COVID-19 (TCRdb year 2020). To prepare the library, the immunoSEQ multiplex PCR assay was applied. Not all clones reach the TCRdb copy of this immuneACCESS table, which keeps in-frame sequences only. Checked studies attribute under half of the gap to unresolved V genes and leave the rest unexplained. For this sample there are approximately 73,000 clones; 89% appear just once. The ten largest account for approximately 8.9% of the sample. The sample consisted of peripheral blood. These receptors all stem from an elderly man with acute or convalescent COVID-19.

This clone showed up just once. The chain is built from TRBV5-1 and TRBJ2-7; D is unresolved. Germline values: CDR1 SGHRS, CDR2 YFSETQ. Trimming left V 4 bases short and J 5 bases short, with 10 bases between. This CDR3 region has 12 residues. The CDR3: CASSPTVNEQYF. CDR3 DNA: TGCGCCAGCAGCCCCACGGTGAACGAGCAGTACTTC.

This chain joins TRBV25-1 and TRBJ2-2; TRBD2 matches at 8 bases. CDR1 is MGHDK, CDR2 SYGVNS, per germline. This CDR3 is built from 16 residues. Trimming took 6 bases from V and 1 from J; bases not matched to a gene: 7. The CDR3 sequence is CASRGSGSKNTGELFF. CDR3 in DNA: TGTGCCAGCAGGGGAAGCGGGAGTAAGAACACCGGGGAGCTGTTTTTT.

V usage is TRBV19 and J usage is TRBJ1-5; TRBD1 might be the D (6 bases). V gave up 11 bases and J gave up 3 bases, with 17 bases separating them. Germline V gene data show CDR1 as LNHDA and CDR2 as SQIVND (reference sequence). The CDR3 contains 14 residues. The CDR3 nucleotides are TGTGCCGTCAGAGCTACAGGGTTCAATCAGCCCCAGCATTTT. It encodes CAVRATGFNQPQHF.

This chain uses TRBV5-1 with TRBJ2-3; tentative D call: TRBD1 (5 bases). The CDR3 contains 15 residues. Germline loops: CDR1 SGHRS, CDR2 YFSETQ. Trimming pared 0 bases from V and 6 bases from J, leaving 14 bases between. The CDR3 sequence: CASSLGQPLGDTQYF. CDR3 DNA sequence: TGCGCCAGCAGCTTGGGACAGCCCCTCGGGGATACGCAGTATTTT.

The chain's CDR3 is CASSERRGSNYGYTF. DNA of the CDR3: TGTGCCAGCAGTGAAAGGCGGGGTTCTAACTATGGCTACACCTTC. The V and J genes are TRBV6-1 and TRBJ1-2; D is ambiguous. V was cut by 2 bases and J by 0 bases, with 10 bases left in between. The CDR3 runs to 15 residues. The germline gives CDR1 MNHNS, CDR2 SASEGT.

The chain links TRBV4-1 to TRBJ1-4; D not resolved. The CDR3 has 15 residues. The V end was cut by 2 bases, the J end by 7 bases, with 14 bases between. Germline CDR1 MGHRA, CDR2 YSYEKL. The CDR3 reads CASSQSSQVGEKLFF. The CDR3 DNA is TGCGCCAGCAGCCAATCGTCGCAGGTCGGTGAAAAACTGTTTTTT.

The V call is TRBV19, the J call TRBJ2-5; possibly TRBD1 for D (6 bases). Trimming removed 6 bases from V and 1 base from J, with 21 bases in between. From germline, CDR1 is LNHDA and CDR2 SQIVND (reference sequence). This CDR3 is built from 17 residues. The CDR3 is CASSDRTGLVSQETQYF. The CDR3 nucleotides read TGTGCCAGTAGCGACAGAACAGGGTTAGTAAGCCAAGAGACCCAGTACTTC. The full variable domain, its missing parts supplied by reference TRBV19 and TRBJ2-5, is DGGITQSPKYLFRKEGQNVTLSCEQNLNHDAMYWYRQDPGQGLRLIYYSQIVNDFQKGDIAEGYSVSREKKESFPLTVTSAQKNPTAFYLCASSDRTGLVSQETQYFGPGTRLLVL.

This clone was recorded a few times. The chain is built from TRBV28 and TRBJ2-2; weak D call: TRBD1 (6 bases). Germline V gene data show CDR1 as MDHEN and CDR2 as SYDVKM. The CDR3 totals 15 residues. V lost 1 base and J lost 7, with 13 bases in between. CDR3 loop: CASSLSMGAVGELFF. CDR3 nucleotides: TGTGCCAGCAGTTTATCCATGGGGGCGGTCGGGGAGCTGTTTTTT. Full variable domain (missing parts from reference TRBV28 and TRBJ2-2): DVKVTQSSRYLVKRTGEKVFLECVQDMDHENMFWYRQDPGLGLRLIYFSYDVKMKEKGDIPEGYSVSREKKERFSLILESASTNQTSMYLCASSLSMGAVGELFFGEGSRLTVL.

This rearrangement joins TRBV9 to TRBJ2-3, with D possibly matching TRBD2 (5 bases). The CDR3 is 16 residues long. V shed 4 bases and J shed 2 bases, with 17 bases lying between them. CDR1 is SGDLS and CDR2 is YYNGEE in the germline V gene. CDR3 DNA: TGTGCCAGCAGCCCGGTGGACTTCTTGTACACAGATACGCAGTATTTT. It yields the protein CASSPVDFLYTDTQYF.

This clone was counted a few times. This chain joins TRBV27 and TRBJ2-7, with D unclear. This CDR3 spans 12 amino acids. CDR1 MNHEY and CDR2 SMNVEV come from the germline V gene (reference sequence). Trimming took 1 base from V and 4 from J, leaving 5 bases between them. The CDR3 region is CASSLLAYEQYF. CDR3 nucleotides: TGTGCCAGCAGTTTATTAGCATACGAGCAGTACTTC.

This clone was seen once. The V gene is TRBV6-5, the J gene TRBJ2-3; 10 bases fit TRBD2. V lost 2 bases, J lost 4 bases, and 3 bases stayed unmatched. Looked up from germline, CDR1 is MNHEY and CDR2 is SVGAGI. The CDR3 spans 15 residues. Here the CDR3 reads CASSYEAGGPDTQYF. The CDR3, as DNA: TGTGCCAGCAGTTACGAAGCGGGGGGGCCAGATACGCAGTATTTT.

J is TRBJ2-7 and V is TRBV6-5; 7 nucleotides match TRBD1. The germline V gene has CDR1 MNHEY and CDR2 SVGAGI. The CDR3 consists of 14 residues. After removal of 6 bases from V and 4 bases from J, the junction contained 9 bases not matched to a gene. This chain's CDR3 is CASRKTGRMYEQYF. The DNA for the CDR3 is TGTGCCAGCAGGAAGACAGGGCGTATGTACGAGCAGTACTTC.

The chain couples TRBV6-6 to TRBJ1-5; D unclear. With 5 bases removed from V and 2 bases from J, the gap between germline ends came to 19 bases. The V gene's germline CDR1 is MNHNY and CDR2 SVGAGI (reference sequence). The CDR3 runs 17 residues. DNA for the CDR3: TGTGCCAGCAGTCGGGGAGAGGAAAGGGTAGGCAATCAGCCCCAGCATTTT. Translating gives CASSRGEERVGNQPQHF.

Here the CDR3 reads CASSLGGGRYNEQFF. CDR3 bases: TGCGCCAGCAGCTTGGGAGGTGGCCGCTACAATGAGCAGTTCTTC. V is TRBV5-1 and J is TRBJ2-1; no reliable D call. The CDR3 is 15 amino acids. Germline CDR1 SGHRS, CDR2 YFSETQ. V lost 0 bases, J lost 3 bases, and 10 bases lay in between.

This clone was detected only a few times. CDR3 nucleotide sequence: TGTGCCACCAGTGATGAATCTAGAACAGGGGACGGGGAGCTGTTTTTT. Translating gives CATSDESRTGDGELFF. The genes are TRBV24-1 and TRBJ2-2, with TRBD1 matching over 7 bases. CDR1 KGHDR and CDR2 SFDVKD come from the germline V gene. The CDR3 is made up of 16 amino acids. After removal of 3 bases from V and 7 bases from J, the junction contained 10 bases not matched to a gene.

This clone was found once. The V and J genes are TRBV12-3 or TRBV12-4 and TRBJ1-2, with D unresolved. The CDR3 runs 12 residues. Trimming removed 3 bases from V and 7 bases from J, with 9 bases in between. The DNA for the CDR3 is TGTGCCAGCAGTTTGAGCACCGGTGGCTACACCTTC. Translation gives CASSLSTGGYTF.

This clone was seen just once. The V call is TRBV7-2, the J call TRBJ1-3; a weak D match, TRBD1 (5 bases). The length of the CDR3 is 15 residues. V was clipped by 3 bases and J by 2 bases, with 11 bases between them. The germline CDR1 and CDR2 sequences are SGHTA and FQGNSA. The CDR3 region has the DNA TGTGCCAGCAGCTTCCAGGGAACCCCTGGAAACACCATATATTTT. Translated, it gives CASSFQGTPGNTIYF.

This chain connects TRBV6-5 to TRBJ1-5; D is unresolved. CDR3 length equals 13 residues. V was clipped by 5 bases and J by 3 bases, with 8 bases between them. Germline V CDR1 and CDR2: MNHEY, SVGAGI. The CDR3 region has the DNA TGTGCCAGCAGTCCGAGTTTCAATCAGCCCCAGCATTTT. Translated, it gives CASSPSFNQPQHF.

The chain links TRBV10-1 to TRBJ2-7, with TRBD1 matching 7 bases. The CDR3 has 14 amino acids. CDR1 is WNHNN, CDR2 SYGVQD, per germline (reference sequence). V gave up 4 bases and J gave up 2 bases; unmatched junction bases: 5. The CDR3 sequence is CASSGRDRPYEQYF. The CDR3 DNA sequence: TGCGCCAGCAGTGGCCGGGACAGACCCTACGAGCAGTACTTC.

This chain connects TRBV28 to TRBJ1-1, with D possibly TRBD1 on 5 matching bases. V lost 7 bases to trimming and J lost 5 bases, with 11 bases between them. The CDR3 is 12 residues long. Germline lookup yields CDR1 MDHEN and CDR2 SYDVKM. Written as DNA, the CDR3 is TGTGCCAGCAAAACGGGGGGGACTGAAGCTTTCTTT. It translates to CASKTGGTEAFF.

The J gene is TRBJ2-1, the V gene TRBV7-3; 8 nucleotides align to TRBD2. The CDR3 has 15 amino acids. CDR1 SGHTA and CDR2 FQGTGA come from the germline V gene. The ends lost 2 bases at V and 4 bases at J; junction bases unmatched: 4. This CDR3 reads CASSLSSGLYNEQFF. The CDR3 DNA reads TGTGCCAGCAGCTTATCTAGCGGGCTTTACAATGAGCAGTTCTTC.

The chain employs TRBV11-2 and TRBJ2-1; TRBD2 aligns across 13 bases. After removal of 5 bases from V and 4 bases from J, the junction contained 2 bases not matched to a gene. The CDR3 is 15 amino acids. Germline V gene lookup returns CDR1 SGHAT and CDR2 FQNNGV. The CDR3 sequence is CASSPTSGGYNEQFF. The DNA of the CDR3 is TGTGCCAGCAGCCCGACTAGCGGGGGGTACAATGAGCAGTTCTTC.

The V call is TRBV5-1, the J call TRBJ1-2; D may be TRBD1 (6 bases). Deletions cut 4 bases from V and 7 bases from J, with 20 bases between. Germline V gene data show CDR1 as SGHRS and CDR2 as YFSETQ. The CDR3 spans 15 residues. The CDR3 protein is CASSEQRTGRAGYTF. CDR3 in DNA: TGCGCCAGCAGCGAGCAGCGTACAGGGAGGGCTGGCTACACCTTC.

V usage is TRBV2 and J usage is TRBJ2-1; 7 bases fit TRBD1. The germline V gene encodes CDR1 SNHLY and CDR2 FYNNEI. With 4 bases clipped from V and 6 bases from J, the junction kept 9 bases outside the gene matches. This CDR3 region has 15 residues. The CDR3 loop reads CASSVDRVGANEQFF. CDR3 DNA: TGTGCCAGCAGTGTAGACAGGGTGGGGGCCAATGAGCAGTTCTTC.

The CDR3 coding sequence is TGTGCCAGCAGCCAAAATGTGTGGGGCAGCCGGAACACTGAAGCTTTCTTT. Translation: CASSQNVWGSRNTEAFF. The chain joins TRBV3-1 (or the pseudogene TRBV3-2) to TRBJ1-1; tentative D call: TRBD1 (5 bases). Germline V gene data show CDR1 as LGHDT and CDR2 as YNNKEL (reference sequence). The ends were cut back, 2 bases at V and 1 base at J, with 17 bases in the middle. This CDR3 has 17 amino acids.

The CDR3 DNA reads TGTGCCAGCAGCACCGAGGCGGGCCGGGAGACCCAGTACTTC. Its translation: CASSTEAGRETQYF. This chain uses TRBV7-9 with TRBJ2-5, with a tentative D call TRBD2 (5 bases). V gave up 5 bases and J gave up 5 bases, with 15 bases separating them. CDR1 and CDR2 (germline): SEHNR, FQNEAQ (reference sequence). The CDR3 has 14 amino acids. Full variable domain (rest looked up from reference TRBV7-9 and TRBJ2-5): DTGVSQNPRHKITKRGQNVTFRCDPISEHNRLYWYRQTLGQGPEFLTYFQNEAQLEKSRLLSDRFSAERPKGSFSTLEIQRTEQGDSAMYLCASSTEAGRETQYFGPGTRLLVL.

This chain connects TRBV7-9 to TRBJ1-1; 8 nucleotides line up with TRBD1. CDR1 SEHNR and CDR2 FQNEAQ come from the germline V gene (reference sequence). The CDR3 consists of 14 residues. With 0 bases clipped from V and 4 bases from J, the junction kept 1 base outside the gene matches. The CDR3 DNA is TGTGCCAGCAGCTTAGCAGGGACAGGCACTGAAGCTTTCTTT. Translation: CASSLAGTGTEAFF.

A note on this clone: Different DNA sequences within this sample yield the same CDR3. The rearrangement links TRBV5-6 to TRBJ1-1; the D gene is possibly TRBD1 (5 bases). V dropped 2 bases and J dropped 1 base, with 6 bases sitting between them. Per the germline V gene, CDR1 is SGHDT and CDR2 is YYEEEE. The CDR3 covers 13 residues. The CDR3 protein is CASSFQGNTEAFF. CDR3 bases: TGTGCCAGCAGCTTCCAGGGGAACACTGAAGCTTTCTTT. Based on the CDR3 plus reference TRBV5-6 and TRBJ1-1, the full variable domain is DAGVTQSPTHLIKTRGQQVTLRCSPKSGHDTVSWYQQALGQGPQFIFQYYEEEERQRGNFPDRFSGHQFPNYSSELNVNALLLGDSALYLCASSFQGNTEAFFGQGTRLTVV.

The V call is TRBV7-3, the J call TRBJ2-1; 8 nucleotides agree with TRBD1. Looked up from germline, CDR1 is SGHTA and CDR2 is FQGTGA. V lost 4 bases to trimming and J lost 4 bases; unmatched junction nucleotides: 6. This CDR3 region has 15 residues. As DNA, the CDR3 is TGTGCCAGCAGCTCCGGACAGGGTGGTTACAATGAGCAGTTCTTC. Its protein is CASSSGQGGYNEQFF.

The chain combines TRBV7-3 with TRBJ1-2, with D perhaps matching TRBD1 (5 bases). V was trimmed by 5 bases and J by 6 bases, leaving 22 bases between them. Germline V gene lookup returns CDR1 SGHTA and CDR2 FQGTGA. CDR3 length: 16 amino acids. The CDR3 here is CASSPRPGGTPDGYTF. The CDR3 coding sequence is TGTGCCAGCAGCCCGCGGCCGGGCGGGACTCCGGATGGCTACACCTTC.